This T cell receptor (beta chain) was captured in a study of T-cell reconstitution after alpha-beta-depleted transplantation in children (TCRdb year 2016). Notes on the research overall: The study quantitatively tracked T-cell immune reconstitution after TCRalphabeta/CD19-depleted allogeneic hematopoietic cell transplantation in children using TCR repertoire profiling. Broader findings and caveats from the paper: The frequencies of hyperexpanded clones fell over the following months, and after one year, T-cell counts and TCRbeta diversity were mostly attributed to newly produced T cells. The apparently early recovery of alphabetaT-cell counts about two months after transplant reportedly depended on only several hundred rapidly expanded clones that came from non-depleted graft cells. In some patients, high TCRbeta diversity at day 60 was attributed to recipient T cells and intrathymic progenitors that had survived conditioning.

The method was PCR. The reads were generated on an Illumina HiSeq 2500. Molecular barcoding was employed in the preparation of TCR libraries, with unique molecular identifiers being used to normalize TCRbeta repertoire quantification. The public sequencing data were trimmed at Q25 with fastp and processed into clonotypes with MiXCR by TCRdb, which kept only in-frame beta chains. Each CDR3 protein appears once, grouped with its most common genes and DNA. A total of hundreds of thousands of distinct CDR3 sequences appear in this sample, 20% to 30% of them only once. Together, the top ten hold 4% to 5.5% of the sample. The germline V gene specifies SQVTM as CDR1 and ANQGSEA as CDR2. V drops 0 bases and J drops 3 bases, leaving 6 bases in between. Its CDR3 holds 13 amino acids, cysteine through phenylalanine. Only the CDR3 portion is preserved as DNA: 39 bases, with reading frame beginning at the first base.

This sample's treatment or condition label indicates: allogeneic hematopoietic cell transplantation with graft depleted of TCRalphabeta T cells and CD19 B cells. The children who served as transplant recipients had been given grafts of TCRalphabeta/CD19-depleted allogeneic hematopoietic cells. This clonotype was detected many times. The target of this receptor is not known. It has no much larger one-base neighbor in the sample; base qualities were not kept. In this chain, TRBV29-1 is recombined with TRBJ1-3, with the D gene uncertain. Sequenced material: PBMCs, mostly from graft donor cells, taken 360 days after TCRalphabeta/CD19-depleted stem cell transplant. This clonotype was sampled from a female patient under 10 years old who had a stem cell transplant for congenital amegakaryocytic thrombocytopenia, so the T cells may come from the graft donor. The DNA sequence follows: TGCAGCGTTGAAGATTCTCATGGAAACACCATATATTTT. Its translation reads: CSVEDSHGNTIYF.